This is a list of T cell receptor beta chains from one sample in a study of T cell changes during pregnancy in multiple sclerosis. Assay: immunoSEQ multiplex PCR; the TCRdb copy retains only in-frame clones and omits some. The profile shows 35,000 to 50,000 clones, over 85% of them singletons. Material: CD4+ T cells from peripheral blood mononuclear cells, obtained in the first trimester of pregnancy. The source of these receptors is a female donor with multiple sclerosis, enrolled in a pregnancy study. The CDR3 runs from the conserved cysteine through the conserved F or W. Each record gives: D gene, V gene, J gene, clone size, CDR3 protein, CDR3 DNA. A D gene is named only where the DNA matches it firmly. Clone sizes are given selectively: once, few, many, or a class where the clone is expanded.

NA	TRBV5-4	TRBJ1-2	NA	CASSFRDYYGYTF	TGTGCCAGCAGCTTTAGAGATTACTATGGCTACACCTTC
TRBD2	TRBV7-9	TRBJ2-1	few	CASSLSLAGVHEQFF	TGTGCCAGCAGCTTAAGCCTAGCGGGAGTCCATGAGCAGTTCTTC
TRBD1	TRBV28	TRBJ1-5	NA	CASSLHRDRIRQPQHF	TGTGCCAGCAGTCTGCACCGGGACAGGATAAGACAGCCCCAGCATTTT
TRBD2	TRBV28	TRBJ2-1	NA	CASSPPSGSYNEQFF	TGTGCCAGCAGCCCCCCTAGCGGGTCCTACAATGAGCAGTTCTTC
TRBD2	TRBV5-1	TRBJ2-1	NA	CASSLASASGGNEQFF	TGCGCCAGCAGCTTGGCCTCGGCTAGCGGGGGCAATGAGCAGTTCTTC
TRBD2	TRBV7-2	TRBJ2-1	once	CASSLEGGRALEQFF	TGTGCCAGCAGCTTAGAGGGCGGGAGGGCCCTTGAGCAGTTCTTC
TRBD1	TRBV5-1	TRBJ2-7	NA	CASSLAGTGGHEQYF	TGCGCCAGCAGCTTGGCCGGGACAGGGGGCCACGAGCAGTACTTC
TRBD2	TRBV7-2	TRBJ2-7	NA	CASSLIAGSAYEQYF	TGTGCCAGCAGCTTAATAGCGGGATCTGCCTACGAGCAGTACTTC
NA	TRBV29-1	TRBJ1-1	NA	CSVERGDRAFF	TGCAGCGTTGAACGGGGGGATCGAGCTTTCTTT
TRBD2	TRBV2	TRBJ2-2	NA	CASRELAGNTGELFF	TGTGCCAGCAGGGAACTAGCGGGAAACACCGGGGAGCTGTTTTTT
NA	TRBV28	TRBJ1-4	NA	CASSLLGGGPEKLFF	TGTGCCAGCAGTTTATTGGGGGGGGGCCCTGAAAAACTGTTTTTT
TRBD2	TRBV2	TRBJ2-7	NA	CASTRSGRAYEQYF	TGTGCCAGCACCCGGAGCGGGAGGGCCTACGAGCAGTACTTC
NA	TRBV6-5	TRBJ2-3	NA	CASRHRLAADTQYF	TGTGCCAGCAGACACCGGCTAGCAGCAGATACGCAGTATTTT
TRBD2	TRBV30	TRBJ2-1	NA	CAWKSKSGRYNEQFF	TGTGCCTGGAAATCGAAAAGCGGGAGGTACAATGAGCAGTTCTTC
TRBD2	TRBV27	TRBJ2-7	NA	CASSRLAENYEQYF	TGTGCCAGCAGCCGACTAGCGGAAAATTACGAGCAGTACTTC
NA	TRBV6-1	TRBJ2-4	NA	CASSGLPRAKNIQYF	TGTGCCAGCAGTGGGCTGCCTAGGGCCAAAAACATTCAGTACTTC
TRBD2	TRBV4-1	TRBJ2-1	NA	CASSQDQTSGRYNEQFF	TGCGCCAGCAGCCAAGATCAGACTAGCGGGAGGTACAATGAGCAGTTCTTC
NA	TRBV7-9	TRBJ1-1	few	CASSSEVRDTEAFF	TGTGCCAGCAGCTCAGAGGTGAGGGACACTGAAGCTTTCTTT
TRBD1	TRBV5-6	TRBJ2-5	few	CASRRQTGGFETQYF	TGTGCCAGCAGGCGTCAGACAGGGGGCTTTGAGACCCAGTACTTC
NA	TRBV5-4	TRBJ2-3	NA	CASSHSVGGRNTDTQYF	TGTGCCAGCAGCCACTCCGTCGGGGGACGAAACACAGATACGCAGTATTTT
TRBD2	TRBV5-4	TRBJ2-3	NA	CASSPGLADTDTQYF	TGTGCCAGCAGCCCGGGACTAGCGGACACAGATACGCAGTATTTT
NA	TRBV28	TRBJ2-7	NA	CATRGGGSSYEQYF	TGTGCCACCCGAGGGGGGGGATCCTCCTACGAGCAGTACTTC
NA	TRBV6-1	TRBJ1-3	NA	CASSSDGAGNTIYF	TGTGCCAGCAGTTCGGACGGGGCTGGAAACACCATATATTTT
NA	TRBV18	TRBJ1-2	NA	CASSQRGDDYGYTF	TGTGCCAGCTCCCAACGGGGGGACGACTATGGCTACACCTTC
TRBD2	TRBV5-1	TRBJ2-7	NA	CASNPTSGLNEQYF	TGCGCCAGCAACCCCACTAGCGGGTTGAACGAGCAGTACTTC
TRBD1	TRBV4-2	TRBJ2-2	NA	CASSRGQGDGASNTGELFF	TGTGCCAGCAGCCGGGGACAGGGAGACGGCGCATCGAACACCGGGGAGCTGTTTTTT
TRBD1	TRBV14	TRBJ2-5	once	CASSHGRGRETQYF	TGTGCCAGCAGCCACGGCAGGGGGCGCGAGACCCAGTACTTC
NA	TRBV7-9	TRBJ1-1	NA	CASSLGVGGAFF	TGTGCCAGCAGCTTAGGAGTAGGGGGAGCTTTCTTT
NA	TRBV6-1	TRBJ2-3	NA	CASSALAGGADTQYF	TGTGCCAGCAGTGCCCTAGCAGGTGGGGCAGATACGCAGTATTTT
NA	TRBV15	TRBJ1-1	NA	CATSRVGRNTEAFF	TGTGCCACCAGCAGAGTTGGCCGGAACACTGAAGCTTTCTTT
NA	TRBV6-6	TRBJ2-2	NA	CASSYSTLVATGELFF	TGTGCCAGCAGTTACTCGACGCTAGTCGCAACCGGGGAGCTGTTTTTT
NA	TRBV28	TRBJ2-7	NA	CASSRVYPYEQYF	TGTGCCAGCAGTCGGGTTTATCCTTACGAGCAGTACTTC
TRBD2	TRBV7-2	TRBJ2-3	NA	CASSQASGSGTDTQYF	TGTGCCAGCAGCCAAGCTAGCGGGAGTGGCACAGATACGCAGTATTTT
NA	TRBV5-1	TRBJ2-1	NA	CASSLDPSRVNEQFF	TGCGCCAGCAGCTTGGATCCGTCCCGGGTGAATGAGCAGTTCTTC
NA	TRBV19	TRBJ1-1	NA	CASFRTGTNTEAFF	TGTGCCAGTTTCAGAACAGGGACCAACACTGAAGCTTTCTTT
NA	TRBV5-1	TRBJ2-5	NA	CASSSVRGSETQYF	TGCGCCAGCAGCTCAGTACGCGGATCGGAGACCCAGTACTTC
NA	TRBV10-1	TRBJ2-3	once	CASSGVARTDTQYF	TGCGCCAGCAGTGGGGTAGCTAGGACAGATACGCAGTATTTT
TRBD2	TRBV7-6	TRBJ2-2	NA	CASSPAGTRDTGELFF	TGTGCCAGCAGCCCAGCCGGGACTAGGGACACCGGGGAGCTGTTTTTT
NA	TRBV7-2	TRBJ1-2	NA	CASFRGREAQGYTF	TGTGCCAGCTTTCGAGGGAGGGAGGCGCAGGGCTACACCTTC
TRBD2	TRBV19	TRBJ2-3	NA	CASSLGLAGAVDTQYF	TGTGCCAGTAGTCTAGGACTAGCGGGAGCAGTAGATACGCAGTATTTT
TRBD1	TRBV28	TRBJ2-7	once	CASRRTGISYEQYF	TGTGCCAGCAGGAGGACAGGGATCTCCTACGAGCAGTACTTC
NA	TRBV6-6	TRBJ2-4	once	CASSSLEASQYF	TGTGCCAGCAGCTCCCTAGAGGCTTCTCAGTACTTC
TRBD2	TRBV2	TRBJ2-1	NA	CASSEIGGVGLAGHSYNEQFF	TGTGCCAGCAGTGAAATTGGGGGTGTCGGACTAGCGGGACACTCCTACAATGAGCAGTTCTTC
TRBD1	TRBV19	TRBJ1-2	NA	CASSSLHRTGGNYGYTF	TGTGCCAGTAGTTCACTCCATAGGACAGGGGGCAACTATGGCTACACCTTC